What follows are 31 T cell receptor beta chains derived from one specimen sequenced in a study of blood T cell repertoires in COVID-19. Libraries were prepared by immunoSEQ multiplex PCR; TCRdb keeps only in-frame clonotypes and omits some of them. The sample records around 250,000 clones, around 93% being singletons. Sequencing was performed on PBMCs or T cells enriched from blood (not recorded which). These receptors originate from a man aged 40-49 years who had been exposed to COVID-19.

The chain uses TRBV6-6 and TRBJ2-7, with TRBD1 identical over 11 bases. CDR3 length equals 15 residues. CDR1 is MNHNY, CDR2 SVGAGI, per germline (reference sequence). Trimming at V came to 5 bases and at J to 3 bases, leaving 6 bases not matched to a gene. The CDR3 DNA reads TGTGCCAGCAGTGGCGGGACAGGGGGGAGCTACGAGCAGTACTTC. This codes for CASSGGTGGSYEQYF.

The J gene is TRBJ1-2, the V gene TRBV5-6; 8 bases agree with TRBD1. This CDR3 has 13 residues. Per germline, CDR1 SGHDT and CDR2 YYEEEE. The ends lost 7 bases at V and 2 bases at J; junction bases unmatched: 4. The CDR3 nucleotides read TGTGCCAGCGCCCCAGGGGGCAACTATGGCTACACCTTC. Its translation: CASAPGGNYGYTF.

The chain couples TRBV7-2 to TRBJ2-7, with a weak D call TRBD1 (6 bases). V shed 5 bases and J shed 1 base, with 21 bases lying between them. CDR3 size: 17 residues. Germline CDR1 reads SGHTA; CDR2 reads FQGNSA. In nucleotides, the CDR3 is TGTGCCAGCAGCCCCCTTGGGGACACCTATGATTCCTACGAGCAGTACTTC. It is translated as CASSPLGDTYDSYEQYF.

Comments on this clone: Distinct nucleotide sequences in the sample also encode this CDR3. The gene calls are TRBV19 and TRBJ2-7, with 9 bases that match TRBD1. The CDR3 sequence is 13 residues long. Germline CDR1 LNHDA, CDR2 SQIVND (reference sequence). The junction had 1 base not matched to a gene; V was cut back by 3 bases and J by 4 bases. Here the CDR3 reads CASSIGQGYEQYF. The CDR3 coding sequence is TGTGCCAGTAGTATTGGACAGGGGTACGAGCAGTACTTC.

The CDR3 nucleotides are TGTGCCAGCAGCTCATCCACTAGCGGGAGGTTTGGCGGGGAGCTGTTTTTT. This translates into CASSSSTSGRFGGELFF. The chain joins TRBV13 to TRBJ2-2; 12 bases map to TRBD2. Trimming cost V 4 bases and J 7 bases; bases outside gene matches: 10. The germline CDR1 and CDR2 sequences are PRHDT and FYEKMQ (reference sequence). The length of the CDR3 is 17 residues.

The chain couples TRBV9 to TRBJ2-1; TRBD1 matches at 7 bases. The germline gives CDR1 SGDLS, CDR2 YYNGEE. The ends lost 0 bases at V and 8 bases at J; junction bases unmatched: 8. The CDR3 loop spans 15 amino acids. This chain's CDR3 is CASSVAQGRTHEQFF. CDR3 nucleotide sequence: TGTGCCAGCAGCGTAGCACAGGGGCGCACCCATGAGCAGTTCTTC.

The rearrangement uses TRBV6-5 and TRBJ2-3; a possible D gene is TRBD1 (5 bases). The CDR3 has 12 amino acids. CDR1 MNHEY and CDR2 SVGAGI come from the germline V gene. Trimming removed 5 bases at V and 6 bases at J, with 9 bases between. In DNA form, the CDR3 reads TGTGCCAGCAGTACCAAGGGGGATACGCAGTATTTT. Protein: CASSTKGDTQYF.

The gene calls are TRBV24-1 and TRBJ2-2, with TRBD2 matching 14 bases. The CDR3 sequence is 17 residues long. Germline lookup yields CDR1 KGHDR and CDR2 SFDVKD. Unmatched junction bases numbered 8, after V lost 7 bases and J lost 5 bases. In DNA, the CDR3 is TGTGCCACCAGCGAAGGGACTAGCGGGAGTATAACCGGGGAGCTGTTTTTT. This encodes CATSEGTSGSITGELFF.

The chain carries TRBV5-1 and TRBJ2-5, with D perhaps TRBD2 (7 bases). Germline CDR1 and CDR2: SGHRS and YFSETQ. Trimming took 7 bases from V and 5 from J, leaving 18 bases between them. The CDR3 length is 14 residues. CDR3 nucleotides: TGCGCCAGCGGTGGAGGGGGGGATGCGGAGACCCAGTACTTC. Amino acids: CASGGGGDAETQYF.

The rearrangement uses TRBV7-9 and TRBJ2-1; D is perhaps TRBD1 (6 bases). V lost 4 bases and J 4 bases, leaving 17 bases between the germline ends. The germline CDR1 and CDR2 sequences are SEHNR and FQNEAQ (reference sequence). This CDR3 has 16 residues. Written as DNA, the CDR3 is TGTGCCAGCAGCTCGGGGACAAAAAAAAATTACAATGAGCAGTTCTTC. It is translated as CASSSGTKKNYNEQFF.

The chain uses TRBV19 and TRBJ1-2; no clear D gene. Trimming took 0 bases from V and 8 from J, leaving 13 bases between them. The germline gives CDR1 LNHDA, CDR2 SQIVND (reference sequence). The CDR3 runs to 14 residues. CDR3 nucleotide sequence: TGTGCCAGTAGTATAGATACCACCGTCGAGGGCTACACCTTC. This encodes CASSIDTTVEGYTF. Filled out from reference TRBV19 and TRBJ1-2, the complete variable domain reads DGGITQSPKYLFRKEGQNVTLSCEQNLNHDAMYWYRQDPGQGLRLIYYSQIVNDFQKGDIAEGYSVSREKKESFPLTVTSAQKNPTAFYLCASSIDTTVEGYTFGSGTRLTVV.

The V and J genes are TRBV10-3 and TRBJ2-1; 10 nucleotides agree with TRBD2. Per germline, CDR1 ENHRY and CDR2 SYGVKD. Losses at the gene ends were 4 bases for V and 8 bases for J; bases not matched to a gene: 5. The CDR3 is made up of 14 amino acids. As DNA, the CDR3 is TGTGCCATCAGTGTTCGGACTAGCGGCGATGAGCAGTTCTTC. This codes for CAISVRTSGDEQFF.

The chain joins TRBV27 to TRBJ1-2; maybe TRBD1 (6 bases). In germline, CDR1 is MNHEY, CDR2 SMNVEV (reference sequence). Trimming took off 5 bases at V and 7 bases at J, with 11 bases between the two ends. This CDR3 is built from 12 residues. DNA of the CDR3: TGTGCCAGCAGTATGACAGGCACTGGCTACACCTTC. Translated, it gives CASSMTGTGYTF.

CDR3 DNA sequence: TGTGCCAGCAGCTTCCGTCAAGGACAGGGGAATCAGCCCCAGCATTTT. Amino acids: CASSFRQGQGNQPQHF. The J gene is TRBJ1-5, the V gene TRBV5-5; 9 positions agree with TRBD1. The CDR3 spans 16 residues. J was trimmed by 4 bases and V by 2 bases; bases with no gene match: 7. In germline, CDR1 is SGHKS, CDR2 YYEKEE (reference sequence).

The chain links TRBV6-2 or TRBV6-3 to TRBJ2-7, with 9 nucleotides matching TRBD1. The V gene end was trimmed by 4 bases and the J gene end by 5 bases; junction bases not matched to a gene: 6. This CDR3 is built from 14 residues. Germline CDR1 reads MNHEY; CDR2 reads SVGEGT. The CDR3 DNA follows: TGTGCCAGCAGTTGGGACAGGGAAATGAACGAGCAGTACTTC. Its translation: CASSWDREMNEQYF.

The chain combines TRBV20-1 with TRBJ1-2; D is uncertain. The CDR3 has 13 amino acids. The germline gives CDR1 DFQATT, CDR2 SNEGSKA (reference sequence). Between the trimmed V and J ends, which lost 3 bases and 4 bases, there was a span of 12 bases. CDR3 coding DNA: TGCAGTGCTAGTGTCCGGTCCCGCTATGGCTACACCTTC. It encodes CSASVRSRYGYTF.

The chain employs TRBV27 and TRBJ1-2; 7 positions match TRBD1. The CDR3 contains 14 residues. The V and J ends lost 4 bases and 8 bases, in that order; junction bases with no gene match: 10. CDR1 is MNHEY and CDR2 is SMNVEV in the germline V gene (reference sequence). The CDR3 region has the DNA TGTGCCAGCAGTTCCTACAGGGGACCTAAAGGCTACACCTTC. This translates into CASSSYRGPKGYTF.

The rearrangement links TRBV11-2 to TRBJ1-2; D not certain. The CDR3 has 14 amino acids. Between the trimmed V and J ends, which lost 0 bases and 4 bases, there was a span of 9 bases. Germline CDR1 reads SGHAT; CDR2 reads FQNNGV. CDR3 sequence (DNA): TGTGCCAGCAGCTTAGAACCGGGAGGCTATGGCTACACCTTC. Translated: CASSLEPGGYGYTF.

The rearrangement uses TRBV10-3 and TRBJ2-1; D perhaps matches TRBD1 (6 bases). The CDR3 sequence is 15 residues long. The germline V gene encodes CDR1 ENHRY and CDR2 SYGVKD. V was shortened by 4 bases and J by 5 bases, with 15 bases between the two germline ends. The chain's CDR3 is CAISGTGRGDNEQFF. CDR3 nucleotide sequence: TGTGCCATCAGTGGAACCGGCAGGGGTGACAATGAGCAGTTCTTC.

This clone has more than one count but fewer than ten. The chain carries TRBV11-2 and TRBJ2-1; D call uncertain. Trimming pared 8 bases from V and 9 bases from J, leaving 14 bases between. CDR3 length: 12 residues. Germline V CDR1 and CDR2: SGHAT, FQNNGV. In DNA, the CDR3 is TGTGCCAGCTTACAAGTACGGAGTGAGCAGTTCTTC. Its protein is CASLQVRSEQFF.

This clone was counted a single time. The chain has TRBV7-3 and TRBJ1-1; a possible D gene is TRBD1 (5 bases). CDR3 length: 15 residues. The germline V gene has CDR1 SGHTA and CDR2 FQGTGA. Trimming cost V 5 bases and J 2 bases, with 15 bases left between them. CDR3 DNA sequence: TGTGCCAGCAGCCCCCGCGGGGGGTTTAACACTGAAGCTTTCTTT. Its protein product is CASSPRGGFNTEAFF. Complete variable domain (other parts from reference TRBV7-3 and TRBJ1-1): GAGVSQTPSNKVTEKGKYVELRCDPISGHTALYWYRQSLGQGPEFLIYFQGTGAADDSGLPNDRFFAVRPEGSVSTLKIQRTERGDSAVYLCASSPRGGFNTEAFFGQGTRLTVV.

This clone occurred once. This CDR3 reads CASSQGVSHYEQYF. CDR3 nucleotide sequence: TGTGCCAGCAGCCAAGGTGTTAGTCACTACGAGCAGTACTTC. The chain couples TRBV3-1 (or the pseudogene TRBV3-2) to TRBJ2-7; D is uncertain. Germline V gene sequence: CDR1 LGHDT, CDR2 YNNKEL (reference sequence). V was shortened by 1 base and J by 3 bases, with 10 bases between the two germline ends. The CDR3 consists of 14 residues.

The V gene is TRBV5-1, the J gene TRBJ1-2, with D uncertain. V was clipped by 4 bases and J by 6 bases, with 13 bases between them. Germline lookup yields CDR1 SGHRS and CDR2 YFSETQ. The CDR3 loop spans 13 amino acids. The CDR3: CASSPTFRDGYTF. DNA of the CDR3: TGCGCCAGCAGCCCAACTTTTCGGGATGGCTACACCTTC.

The chain combines TRBV15 with TRBJ2-1; no firm D call. Trimming pared 0 bases from V and 9 bases from J, leaving 12 bases between. Germline-derived CDR1 and CDR2 are LNHNV and YYDKDF (reference sequence). The CDR3 consists of 14 residues. Written as DNA, the CDR3 is TGTGCCACCAGCAGAGATCGTACTATAAGTGAGCAGTTCTTC. Translation gives CATSRDRTISEQFF.

This chain links TRBV30 with TRBJ1-2, with D maybe TRBD1 (6 bases). Germline assignment: CDR1 GTSNPN and CDR2 SVGIG (reference sequence). V lost 0 bases to trimming and J lost 3 bases, with 17 bases between them. This CDR3 comprises 16 residues. The CDR3 sequence is CAWSVLSGGADYGYTF. CDR3 sequence (DNA): TGTGCCTGGAGTGTCCTTTCGGGGGGCGCGGACTATGGCTACACCTTC.

This chain uses TRBV5-1 with TRBJ2-1; 8 bases match TRBD1. The V segment lost 0 bases and the J segment 7 bases; nucleotides outside the gene matches: 9. Germline-derived CDR1 and CDR2 are SGHRS and YFSETQ. This CDR3 has 16 residues. The CDR3 protein is CASSLAGQGRMNEQFF. CDR3 nucleotide sequence: TGCGCCAGCAGCTTGGCCGGACAGGGAAGAATGAATGAGCAGTTCTTC.

V and J are TRBV30 and TRBJ1-5; D is ambiguous. Germline V gives CDR1 GTSNPN, CDR2 SVGIG (reference sequence). The V gene lost 0 bases and the J gene lost 6 bases, with 9 bases spanning the gap. This CDR3 is 13 amino acids long. The CDR3 here is CAWSVASGQPQHF. The CDR3 DNA sequence: TGTGCCTGGAGTGTCGCGTCTGGTCAGCCCCAGCATTTT.

CDR3 residues: CASSVEGRGSEKLFF. The CDR3, as DNA: TGTGCCAGCAGCGTAGAGGGCAGGGGTTCTGAAAAACTGTTTTTT. This chain connects TRBV9 to TRBJ1-4; D might be TRBD1 (6 bases). The germline V and J ends were trimmed by 0 bases and 7 bases, with 13 bases remaining between them. The CDR3 extends over 15 amino acids. The germline V gene encodes CDR1 SGDLS and CDR2 YYNGEE.

The V call is TRBV9, the J call TRBJ2-3; D is unresolved. This CDR3 has 16 amino acids. The germline CDR1 and CDR2 sequences are SGDLS and YYNGEE. V was clipped by 3 bases and J by 2 bases, with 16 bases between them. As DNA, the CDR3 is TGTGCCAGCAGCGCAATAGCCTCACGGAACACAGATACGCAGTATTTT. Translated: CASSAIASRNTDTQYF. Complete variable domain (other parts from reference TRBV9 and TRBJ2-3): DSGVTQTPKHLITATGQRVTLRCSPRSGDLSVYWYQQSLDQGLQFLIQYYNGEERAKGNILERFSAQQFPDLHSELNLSSLELGDSALYFCASSAIASRNTDTQYFGPGTRLTVL.

V is TRBV24-1 and J is TRBJ2-3, with D hard to call. This CDR3 is built from 15 residues. V lost 4 bases, J lost 0 bases, and 10 bases lay in between. Germline CDR1 reads KGHDR; CDR2 reads SFDVKD. CDR3 sequence (DNA): TGTGCCACCAGTGACCATGAAACTAGCACAGATACGCAGTATTTT. This translates into CATSDHETSTDTQYF.

The chain employs TRBV15 and TRBJ2-5, with D perhaps TRBD1 (5 bases). The CDR3 spans 15 residues. V was clipped by 2 bases and J by 2 bases, with 12 bases between them. Germline V lookup: CDR1 LNHNV, CDR2 YYDKDF (reference sequence). This chain's CDR3 is CATSRRQLQQETQYF. CDR3 nucleotides: TGTGCCACCAGCAGACGACAGCTCCAGCAAGAGACCCAGTACTTC.